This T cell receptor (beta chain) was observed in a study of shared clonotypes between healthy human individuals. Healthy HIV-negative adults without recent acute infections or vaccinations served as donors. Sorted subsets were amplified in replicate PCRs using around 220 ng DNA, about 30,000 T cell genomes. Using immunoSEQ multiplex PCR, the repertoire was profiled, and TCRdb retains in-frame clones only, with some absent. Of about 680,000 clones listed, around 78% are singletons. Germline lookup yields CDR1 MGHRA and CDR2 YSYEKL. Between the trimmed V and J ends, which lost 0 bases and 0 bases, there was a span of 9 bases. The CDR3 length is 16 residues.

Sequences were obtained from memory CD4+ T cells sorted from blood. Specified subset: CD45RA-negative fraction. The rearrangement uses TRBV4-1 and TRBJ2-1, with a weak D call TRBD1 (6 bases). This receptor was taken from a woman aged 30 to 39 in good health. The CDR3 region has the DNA TGCGCCAGCAGCCAAGATACGGACAGCTCCTACAATGAGCAGTTCTTC. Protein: CASSQDTDSSYNEQFF.